Following are 3 T cell receptor beta chains from one sample sequenced in a study of human T cells and chemical hapten exposure. Time point denoted: healthy volunteer bleed at 2 weeks. Extraction of total RNA was performed on unfractionated whole blood. Using its own MiXCR run on the RACE reads, TCRdb lists one record per CDR3 protein. The table shows tens of thousands of distinct CDR3 sequences, with about 8.8% occurring only once. Material for sequencing was whole blood. These receptors were obtained from a female donor in good health. Some clones in this sample may be carry-over from other donors' samples.

This clonotype has a count of ten or more. The rearrangement uses TRBV6-4 and TRBJ2-3; D gene unclear. V dropped 3 bases and J dropped 4 bases, with 14 bases sitting between them. Germline CDR1 and CDR2: MRHNA and SNTAGT. The CDR3 runs 15 residues. Written as DNA, the CDR3 is TGTGCCAGCAGTGAGGCCTTTCAAAGGCCAGATACGCAGTATTTT. This gives the protein CASSEAFQRPDTQYF.

Note on this clonotype: Relative to the germline gene, one junction end is altered; a read error may explain this. CDR3 sequence: CSAPRAMEGTEALF. In DNA, the CDR3 is TGCAGTGCTCCTCGGGCTATGGAGGGCACTGAAGCTCTCTTT. V is TRBV20-1 and J is TRBJ1-1; no clear D. Germline loops: CDR1 DFQATT, CDR2 SNEGSKA (reference sequence). The CDR3 has 14 residues.

The CDR3 loop is CASSPRTSDSTDTQYF. The CDR3 DNA follows: TGTGCCAGCAGCCCTCGGACTAGCGACTCCACAGATACGCAGTATTTT. The rearrangement joins TRBV7-3 to TRBJ2-3, with 9 bases lining up with TRBD2. Germline CDR1 and CDR2: SGHTA and FQGTGA. V shed 5 bases, J shed 2 bases, and the junction held 8 bases outside the gene matches. The CDR3 runs 16 residues.